A single sample gave rise to the 30 T cell receptor beta chains below, sequenced in a study of CD8 T cells in ankylosing spondylitis. TCRdb called the 5' RACE reads again in MiXCR, with one record for every CDR3 protein. The table has under 300,000 distinct CDR3 sequences, over 9.5% seen once. Sequencing was carried out using blood, either unsorted or a sorted T cell fraction (not recorded which). The receptor source for this set is a male donor with ankylosing spondylitis or in good health (not recorded which).

In its sample, this clonotype was seen many times. The chain recombines TRBV4-1 with TRBJ2-7, with a possible D match to TRBD2 (5 bases). CDR1 and CDR2 (germline): MGHRA, YSYEKL. The CDR3 totals 17 residues. Trimming removed 1 base at V and 0 bases at J, with 16 bases between. CDR3 in amino acids: CASSQARVSGSSYEQYF. The CDR3 DNA is TGCGCCAGCAGCCAAGCGAGAGTAAGCGGTAGCTCCTACGAGCAGTACTTC.

This clonotype was counted at least ten times. This chain links TRBV11-2 with TRBJ2-7; 7 bases are shared with TRBD2. Per the germline V gene, CDR1 is SGHAT and CDR2 is FQNNGV. J gave up 6 bases and V 7 bases, and 9 bases lay outside the gene matches. This CDR3 region has 13 residues. The CDR3 DNA sequence: TGTGCCAGCAACCTCCTCGCGGGAGCCGAGCAGTACTTC. Translation: CASNLLAGAEQYF.

This clonotype was found many times. The J gene is TRBJ2-7, the V gene TRBV20-1; TRBD1 matches 7 bases. The CDR3 consists of 18 residues. Germline V CDR1 and CDR2: DFQATT, SNEGSKA (reference sequence). Trimming at V came to 5 bases and at J to 0 bases, leaving 19 bases not matched to a gene. In DNA form, the CDR3 reads TGCAGTGCTCAGGGGTACGGAAGGGGGCTTAGGAGCTCCTACGAGCAGTACTTC. The encoded protein is CSAQGYGRGLRSSYEQYF.

This clonotype was seen many times. The chain joins TRBV5-1 to TRBJ1-1; D is unclear. The CDR3 has 15 amino acids. V shed 3 bases and J shed 4 bases, with 16 bases lying between them. CDR1 is SGHRS, CDR2 YFSETQ, per germline. CDR3 nucleotides: TGCGCCAGCAGCTCGGTAAAGGTCACGAGCACTGAAGCTTTCTTT. Translation: CASSSVKVTSTEAFF.

With regard to this clonotype: With a much larger clone just one base away, this may be a read error. The chain couples TRBV20-1 to TRBJ2-1; D is perhaps TRBD2 (5 bases). CDR1 is DFQATT, CDR2 SNEGSKA, per germline (reference sequence). The V gene lost 7 bases and the J gene lost 6 bases, with 25 bases spanning the gap. The CDR3 has 16 amino acids. The DNA for the CDR3 is TGCAGTGATTCCTCATTCGGTAGCGAGAGAAGCAATGAGCAGTTCTTC. This codes for CSDSSFGSERSNEQFF.

This clonotype showed up just a few times. The genes are TRBV30 and TRBJ1-2, with D perhaps TRBD1 (5 bases). The CDR3 extends over 13 amino acids. Germline V gives CDR1 GTSNPN, CDR2 SVGIG (reference sequence). V was cut by 0 bases and J by 7 bases, with 12 bases left in between. CDR3 DNA sequence: TGTGCCTGGAGTGTAACCGGGGGAAGTGGCTACACCTTC. Amino acids: CAWSVTGGSGYTF.

This clonotype has ten or more counts. This sequence joins TRBV12-3 or TRBV12-4 and TRBJ1-1; D is undetermined. The CDR3 has 11 residues. The V gene lost 5 bases and the J gene lost 11 bases, with 12 bases spanning the gap. The CDR3 region has the DNA TGTGCCAGCAGTCAGGACCGAGGGGCTTTCTTT. Encoded protein: CASSQDRGAFF.

V and J are TRBV11-3 and TRBJ1-1; possible D gene TRBD1, 5 bases. Germline CDR1 is SGHNT and CDR2 is YENEEA. The V gene lost 2 bases and the J gene lost 1 base, with 14 bases spanning the gap. This CDR3 has 16 amino acids. The CDR3 DNA is TGTGCCAGCAGCTTATGGGAGGGGTGGGGGAACACTGAAGCTTTCTTT. Translation gives CASSLWEGWGNTEAFF.

This clonotype came up many times. J is TRBJ2-3 and V is TRBV20-1; TRBD2 matches at 11 bases. The ends lost 3 bases at V and 4 bases at J; junction bases unmatched: 3. Germline V gene data show CDR1 as DFQATT and CDR2 as SNEGSKA (reference sequence). This CDR3 contains 14 residues. The chain's CDR3 is CSASAGLAADTQYF. The CDR3, as DNA: TGCAGTGCTAGCGCGGGACTAGCGGCAGATACGCAGTATTTT.

Many counts were recorded for this clonotype. This chain joins TRBV20-1 and TRBJ1-2, with D uncertain. The germline CDR1 and CDR2 sequences are DFQATT and SNEGSKA (reference sequence). The CDR3 loop spans 11 amino acids. V was clipped by 0 bases and J by 6 bases, with 5 bases between them. CDR3 sequence: CSARDLHGYTF. The CDR3 DNA follows: TGCAGTGCTAGAGATCTCCATGGCTACACCTTC.

V usage is TRBV14 and J usage is TRBJ2-1; 11 bases line up with TRBD2. The V and J ends lost 3 bases and 0 bases, in that order; junction bases with no gene match: 10. Germline CDR1 reads SGHDN; CDR2 reads FVKESK. There are 19 residues in the CDR3. In nucleotides, the CDR3 is TGTGCCAGCAGCCAGGAGGGACTAGCGGTTCTAAGCTCCTACAATGAGCAGTTCTTC. Amino acid sequence: CASSQEGLAVLSSYNEQFF.

This clonotype appeared a few times. Mismatch with germline at one junction end may stem from a read error. This rearrangement joins TRBV5-1 to TRBJ2-5; TRBD2 might be the D (5 bases). This CDR3 spans 13 amino acids. CDR1 and CDR2 (germline): SGHRS, YFSETQ. Here the CDR3 reads CASSPGLQEAQYF. DNA for the CDR3: TGCGCCAGCAGCCCCGGACTCCAAGAGGCCCAGTACTTC. The full variable domain, rest sourced from reference TRBV5-1 and TRBJ2-5, is KAGVTQTPRYLIKTRGQQVTLSCSPISGHRSVSWYQQTPGQGLQFLFEYFSETQRNKGNFPGRFSGRQFSNSRSEMNVSTLELGDSALYLCASSPGLQEAQYFGPGTRLLVL.

CDR3 sequence (DNA): TGTGCCAGCAGCTTGGTGGGACGCAATGAGCAGTTCTTC. Amino acids: CASSLVGRNEQFF. The V and J genes are TRBV7-8 and TRBJ2-1; either TRBD1 or TRBD2 may supply D (5 bases each). V was shortened by 3 bases and J by 6 bases, with 9 bases between the two germline ends. The V gene's germline CDR1 is SGHVS and CDR2 FQNEAQ. The CDR3 has 13 residues.

This clonotype was recorded a few times. This chain links TRBV20-1 with TRBJ2-5; D assignment may be TRBD1 or TRBD2 (6 bases each). The germline gives CDR1 DFQATT, CDR2 SNEGSKA (reference sequence). Trimming took 0 bases from V and 4 from J, leaving 15 bases between them. This CDR3 contains 15 residues. The CDR3 DNA sequence: TGCAGTGCTAGAGATGGGGGGCGAGTGGGAGAGACCCAGTACTTC. It specifies CSARDGGRVGETQYF.

This clonotype was picked up many times. V usage is TRBV3-1 and J usage is TRBJ2-3; D is undetermined. The CDR3 totals 16 residues. The V end was cut by 0 bases, the J end by 2 bases, with 12 bases between. Germline-derived CDR1 and CDR2 are LGHDT and YNNKEL (reference sequence). The CDR3 reads CASSQERAGHTDTQYF. CDR3 DNA sequence: TGTGCCAGCAGCCAAGAAAGGGCAGGTCACACAGATACGCAGTATTTT.

This clonotype was seen repeatedly, ten times or more. The rearrangement uses TRBV7-9 and TRBJ2-7; 11 nucleotides align to TRBD1. From germline, CDR1 is SEHNR and CDR2 FQNEAQ (reference sequence). The CDR3 length is 17 residues. Losses at the gene ends were 0 bases for V and 3 bases for J; bases not matched to a gene: 7. The CDR3 is CASSLAPGQGDHYEQYF. In DNA form, the CDR3 reads TGTGCCAGCAGCTTAGCGCCGGGACAGGGGGACCACTACGAGCAGTACTTC.

This clonotype was counted between two and nine times. V is TRBV7-2 and J is TRBJ2-3; D unclear. The CDR3 loop spans 14 amino acids. Germline-derived CDR1 and CDR2 are SGHTA and FQGNSA. Trimming shortened V by 3 bases and J by 0 bases, and 7 bases separated the two germline ends. In nucleotides, the CDR3 is TGTGCCAGCAGCTTGCGTTTCAGCACAGATACGCAGTATTTT. Encoded protein: CASSLRFSTDTQYF.

This clonotype was counted between two and nine times. The chain uses TRBV5-1 and TRBJ2-1; D gene ambiguous. The V and J ends lost 5 bases and 6 bases respectively, with 9 bases between them. CDR3 size: 12 residues. Looked up from germline, CDR1 is SGHRS and CDR2 is YFSETQ. The CDR3 DNA reads TGCGCCAGCAGGGAACAGCGCAATGAGCAGTTCTTC. This sequence encodes CASREQRNEQFF.

The CDR3 DNA is TGTGCCAGCAGTGATACAAGAAAACCCTACGAGCAGTACTTC. Translated: CASSDTRKPYEQYF. The rearrangement links TRBV2 to TRBJ2-7; D not resolved. Germline CDR1 is SNHLY and CDR2 is FYNNEI. The CDR3 is 14 residues long. V was shortened by 3 bases and J by 2 bases, with 11 bases between the two germline ends.

This clonotype came up many times. J is TRBJ1-6 and V is TRBV7-2; D perhaps matches TRBD1 (5 bases). This CDR3 is 14 amino acids long. Germline assignment: CDR1 SGHTA and CDR2 FQGNSA. Trimming took 4 bases from V and 6 from J, leaving 10 bases between them. The CDR3 is CASSSRQINSPLHF. The DNA for the CDR3 is TGTGCCAGCAGCTCCCGACAGATTAATTCACCCCTCCACTTT.

In this sample, this clonotype turned up a few times. V is TRBV7-2 and J is TRBJ1-1; tentative D call: TRBD1 (6 bases). Germline loops: CDR1 SGHTA, CDR2 FQGNSA. V was trimmed by 1 base and J by 5 bases, leaving 14 bases between them. This CDR3 is 15 amino acids long. This chain's CDR3 is CASSLVGGAGTEAFF. For the CDR3, the DNA is TGTGCCAGCAGCTTAGTCGGGGGGGCGGGAACTGAAGCTTTCTTT.

This clonotype was observed at least ten times. The rearrangement uses TRBV11-2 and TRBJ2-3; 11 bases align to TRBD2. The CDR3 has 17 amino acids. J lost 1 base, V lost 6 bases, and 9 bases had no gene match. The germline V gene encodes CDR1 SGHAT and CDR2 FQNNGV. For the CDR3, the DNA is TGTGCCAGCAGACGGCCGGGACTAGCGGTTCGCACAGATACGCAGTATTTT. Its translation: CASRRPGLAVRTDTQYF.

The J gene is TRBJ1-2, the V gene TRBV7-2; D possibly corresponds to TRBD1 (5 bases). Trimming pared 3 bases from V and 6 bases from J, leaving 11 bases between. Germline V gene data show CDR1 as SGHTA and CDR2 as FQGNSA. The CDR3 spans 13 residues. The chain's CDR3 is CASSFSAGHGYTF. The CDR3, as DNA: TGTGCCAGCAGCTTCAGCGCAGGGCATGGCTACACCTTC.

This clonotype was seen many times. The J gene is TRBJ1-2, the V gene TRBV7-9, with 7 bases matching TRBD1. This CDR3 contains 16 residues. Germline values: CDR1 SEHNR, CDR2 FQNEAQ (reference sequence). Trimming took 5 bases from V and 5 from J; bases not matched to a gene: 14. The CDR3 spells CASSLQWEGARYGYTF. CDR3 nucleotides: TGTGCCAGCAGCCTCCAGTGGGAGGGGGCTCGGTATGGCTACACCTTC. Looking up the rest from reference TRBV7-9 and TRBJ1-2 gives the full variable domain: DTGVSQNPRHKITKRGQNVTFRCDPISEHNRLYWYRQTLGQGPEFLTYFQNEAQLEKSRLLSDRFSAERPKGSFSTLEIQRTEQGDSAMYLCASSLQWEGARYGYTFGSGTRLTVV.

This clonotype has a handful of counts. The chain recombines TRBV2 with TRBJ2-1; 12 nucleotides match TRBD2. The length of the CDR3 is 17 residues. Losses at the gene ends were 6 bases for V and 5 bases for J; bases not matched to a gene: 11. The germline V gene has CDR1 SNHLY and CDR2 FYNNEI. DNA of the CDR3: TGTGCCAGCAGAGCCCCTAGCGGGGGGGCGCGGAACAATGAGCAGTTCTTC. Translation: CASRAPSGGARNNEQFF. Together with reference TRBV2 and TRBJ2-1, the CDR3 gives the full variable domain: EPEVTQTPSHQVTQMGQEVILRCVPISNHLYFYWYRQILGQKVEFLVSFYNNEISEKSEIFDDQFSVERPDGSNFTLKIRSTKLEDSAMYFCASRAPSGGARNNEQFFGPGTRLTVL.

This clonotype occurred many times. The chain uses TRBV20-1 and TRBJ2-7; 10 bases are shared with TRBD2. The CDR3 is made up of 13 amino acids. Germline trimming cut 1 base from V and 3 bases from J; bases unmatched to any gene: 0. Germline V gives CDR1 DFQATT, CDR2 SNEGSKA (reference sequence). CDR3 loop: CSARGLAGYEQYF. The CDR3 nucleotides read TGCAGTGCTAGAGGACTAGCGGGCTACGAGCAGTACTTC.

This clonotype came up many times. The rearrangement uses TRBV21-1 and TRBJ2-2. TRBV21-1 is a recognized pseudogene. The CDR3 sequence is 14 residues long. In nucleotides, the CDR3 is TGTGCCAGCAGCAAGGTCCGCAACACCGGGGAGCTGTTTTTT. Translation: CASSKVRNTGELFF.

The chain links TRBV30 to TRBJ2-7; 8 bases are a match to TRBD1. The germline gives CDR1 GTSNPN, CDR2 SVGIG (reference sequence). The CDR3 sequence is 12 residues long. Losses at the gene ends were 2 bases for V and 9 bases for J; bases not matched to a gene: 6. CDR3: CAWSSTGGWQYF. The DNA of the CDR3 is TGTGCCTGGAGTTCCACAGGGGGATGGCAGTACTTC.

In its sample, this clonotype was seen many times. V usage is TRBV20-1 and J usage is TRBJ2-2; D may match TRBD1 or TRBD2 (5 bases each). Trimming removed 3 bases from V and 5 bases from J, with 16 bases in between. This CDR3 spans 15 amino acids. Germline V lookup: CDR1 DFQATT, CDR2 SNEGSKA (reference sequence). CDR3 nucleotide sequence: TGCAGTGCTAGTTCCGGGACCTTGGGTACCGGGGAGCTGTTTTTT. Protein sequence: CSASSGTLGTGELFF.

This clonotype was picked up many times. The chain links TRBV5-6 to TRBJ1-2; D unclear. CDR3 length: 13 residues. Trimming shortened V by 4 bases and J by 6 bases, and 13 bases separated the two germline ends. The germline CDR1 and CDR2 sequences are SGHDT and YYEEEE. CDR3: CASSPVGRDGYTF. DNA of the CDR3: TGTGCCAGCAGCCCCGTAGGGCGAGATGGCTACACCTTC.